This T cell receptor beta chain was obtained from a study of blood T cell repertoires in COVID-19. Study-wide background: Specimens from acute and convalescent COVID-19 originated in the United States, Italy and Spain.

Produced via immunoSEQ multiplex PCR; TCRdb's table is partial and in-frame only. The top ten hold about a sixth of the sample, which has 65,000 to 95,000 clones, over 80% seen once. The germline V gene encodes CDR1 DFQATT and CDR2 SNEGSKA (reference sequence). There are 10 residues in the CDR3. V was clipped by 3 bases and J by 10 bases, with 7 bases between them. The chain joins TRBV20-1 to TRBJ2-1; D perhaps matches TRBD2 (5 bases). This TCR was sampled from an older man with active or convalescent COVID-19. Input material: peripheral blood. In DNA, the CDR3 is TGCAGTGCTAGCCGAGGGGAGCAGTTCTTC. Residues: CSASRGEQFF.